A selection of T cell receptor beta chains follows, all from one sample in a study of T-cell reconstitution after alpha-beta-depleted transplantation in children. TCRdb re-called the PCR reads with MiXCR, one entry per CDR3 protein. Of approximately 230,000 distinct CDR3 sequences in the sample, roughly a quarter were seen once. The sequencing here drew on PBMCs, mostly from graft donor cells, taken 360 days after TCRalphabeta/CD19-depleted stem cell transplant. These receptors originate from a female patient aged 2-10 years who had a stem cell transplant for congenital amegakaryocytic thrombocytopenia, so the T cells may come from the graft donor. CDR3s include the opening cysteine and the closing phenylalanine or tryptophan. The order of the fields is CDR3 protein, CDR3 DNA, D gene, V gene, clone size, J gene. A D gene is named only where the DNA matches it firmly. Expanded clones get a size class; other rows say once, few or many, or leave the size out.

CDR3aa: CSVEEAGRNTGELFF; CDR3nt: TGCAGCGTTGAAGAGGCAGGGAGGAACACCGGGGAGCTGTTTTTT; d_gene: -; v_gene: TRBV29-1; abundance: many; j_gene: TRBJ2-2
CDR3aa: CASSQGLDSTDTQYF; CDR3nt: TGTGCCAGCAGCCAGGGACTAGACAGCACAGATACGCAGTATTTT; d_gene: TRBD2; v_gene: TRBV11-2; abundance: -; j_gene: TRBJ2-3
CDR3aa: CASSRLAGGPGEQYF; CDR3nt: TGTGCCAGCAGTAGGTTAGCGGGAGGGCCGGGCGAGCAGTACTTC; d_gene: TRBD2; v_gene: TRBV7-9; abundance: few; j_gene: TRBJ2-7
CDR3aa: CASSPISGLSYNEQFF; CDR3nt: TGTGCCAGCAGCCCGATTAGCGGCCTCTCCTACAATGAGCAGTTCTTC; d_gene: -; v_gene: TRBV6-1; abundance: -; j_gene: TRBJ2-1
CDR3aa: CASSQVTSGGIGGELFF; CDR3nt: TGCGCCAGCAGCCAAGTTACTAGCGGGGGCATCGGCGGGGAGCTGTTTTTT; d_gene: TRBD2; v_gene: TRBV4-1; abundance: few; j_gene: TRBJ2-2
CDR3aa: CASSLWDYGYTF; CDR3nt: TGTGCCAGCAGTTTATGGGACTATGGCTACACCTTC; d_gene: -; v_gene: TRBV12-3/TRBV12-4; abundance: few; j_gene: TRBJ1-2
CDR3aa: CASSYLLADTQYF; CDR3nt: TGTGCCAGCAGTTACTTACTAGCAGATACGCAGTATTTT; d_gene: -; v_gene: TRBV6-2/TRBV6-3; abundance: -; j_gene: TRBJ2-3
CDR3aa: CSARDQGVPGNEQFF; CDR3nt: TGCAGTGCTAGAGACCAGGGTGTGCCGGGCAATGAGCAGTTCTTC; d_gene: -; v_gene: TRBV20-1; abundance: -; j_gene: TRBJ2-1
CDR3aa: CASSQSTGNTIYF; CDR3nt: TGCGCCAGCAGCCAATCGACTGGAAACACCATATATTTT; d_gene: -; v_gene: TRBV4-3; abundance: -; j_gene: TRBJ1-3
CDR3aa: CASRYRLAGNGELFF; CDR3nt: TGTGCCAGCAGATACAGACTAGCGGGAAACGGGGAGCTGTTTTTT; d_gene: TRBD2; v_gene: TRBV28; abundance: few; j_gene: TRBJ2-2